Below, one T cell receptor beta chain is given with its context. Disease duration under 2 months; hyperthyroidism patients were aged 18 to 65. This sample was taken from a study of T cells in Graves' hyperthyroidism and ophthalmopathy. The length of the CDR3 is 15 residues. Germline lookup yields CDR1 LNHDA and CDR2 SQIVND (reference sequence). V was trimmed by 3 bases and J by 1 base, leaving 10 bases between them. Regions amplified from RNA transcripts were the TCR beta CDR3 regions. First-round RT-PCR targeting the TCR CDR3 was performed with the HTBI primer set. MiXCR, applied by TCRdb to the multiplex PCR reads, yields one record per CDR3 protein. Of around 580,000 distinct CDR3 sequences in the sample, 16% were seen once.

The specimen was blood. The receptor was isolated from a woman aged 18 to 35 with Graves' hyperthyroidism. The chain combines TRBV19 with TRBJ2-1, with TRBD2 as a possible D gene (5 bases). CDR3 nucleotides: TGTGCCAGTAGTATCGCTAGCAGTTCCTACAATGAGCAGTTCTTC. The encoded protein is CASSIASSSYNEQFF.